In its sample, the clone carrying this T cell receptor (beta chain) was seen many times. TCRdb redid the calling of the reads with MiXCR, one entry per CDR3 protein. This sample carries approximately 140,000 distinct CDR3 sequences, 5.5% to 8% of them seen once, and the ten largest clones take more than 15%. The sample comes from a study of T cell repertoires in cytomegalovirus infection. Sequencing used PBMCs. The TCR was taken from a human donor in good health (CMV status not recorded). Some clones in this sample may be carry-over from other donors' samples.

In DNA form, the CDR3 reads TGTGCCAGCAGCTTATGGGGGGACAGGGGGGAGACCCAGTACTTC. Translation: CASSLWGDRGETQYF. This sequence joins TRBV7-2 and TRBJ2-5; 11 bases are shared with TRBD1. The length of the CDR3 is 15 residues. From germline, CDR1 is SGHTA and CDR2 FQGNSA. The V gene end was trimmed by 2 bases and the J gene end by 5 bases; junction bases not matched to a gene: 4.